Listed here is a single TCR beta chain. Germline V gene data show CDR1 as PRHDT and CDR2 as FYEKMQ (reference sequence). There are 14 residues in the CDR3. The V and J ends lost 0 bases and 7 bases respectively, with 9 bases between them. These data are taken from a study of shared clonotypes between healthy human individuals. Naive CD4+ cells were CD45RA-selected; the remaining cells were memory. Sequenced by immunoSEQ multiplex PCR; TCRdb stores in-frame clones only, minus some. The sample carries hundreds of thousands of clones, roughly 70% recorded once. This clonotype was obtained from a woman in her twenties or thirties in good health. The chain combines TRBV13 with TRBJ1-4; D may be TRBD1 (6 bases). Specimen: memory CD4+ T cells sorted from blood. The subset denotes: CD45RA-negative fraction. CDR3 residues: CASSLGRTVEKLFF. The CDR3, as DNA: TGTGCCAGCAGCTTAGGCAGGACAGTTGAAAAACTGTTTTTT.